This T cell receptor (beta chain) comes out of a study of vaccination effects on CD4 cells after COVID-19. Whole-study context: Samples collected post-vaccine were obtained a median of 72 days after the second dose. Findings of the study overall: Clones from infection and from vaccination both contracted markedly late after vaccination.

Comments on this clone: The antigen is undetermined.

Before any sequencing was done, the ViraFEST assay used viral peptide pools to expand antigen-specific CD4+ T cells. Between days 10 and 11 of culture, CD4+ T cells were separated out. Each participant was administered two doses of either the BNT162b2 or the mRNA-1273 vaccine. TCRdb's table, derived via immunoSEQ multiplex PCR, lists solely in-frame clones and lacks some. The table shows under 20,000 clones, with roughly 68% occurring only once. The sample consisted of CD4+ T cells from PBMCs cultured with SARS-CoV-2 spike peptides, taken after COVID-19 vaccination. This clonotype originated in a human donor who received a COVID-19 vaccine.

CDR3 nucleotides: TGTGCCAGCAGCGTCGATTACACAGATACGCAGTATTTT. Its protein is CASSVDYTDTQYF. The V call is TRBV7-2, the J call TRBJ2-3; D ambiguous. Germline V CDR1 and CDR2: SGHTA, FQGNSA. This CDR3 contains 13 residues. V was trimmed by 5 bases and J by 2 bases, leaving 8 bases between them. Looking up the rest from reference TRBV7-2 and TRBJ2-3 gives the full variable domain: GAGVSQSPSNKVTEKGKDVELRCDPISGHTALYWYRQSLGQGLEFLIYFQGNSAPDKSGLPSDRFSAERTGGSVSTLTIQRTQQEDSAVYLCASSVDYTDTQYFGPGTRLTVL.